This note documents a single T cell receptor beta chain sequence. What it binds is unknown. V lost 7 bases and J lost 0; bases outside the gene matches: 16. The CDR3 is made up of 17 amino acids. Germline CDR1 reads SQVTM; CDR2 reads ANQGSEA. Profiled with immunoSEQ multiplex PCR; TCRdb holds only in-frame clones, not every one. Of 2.5 million or so clones in the sample, just over 90% were seen once. The data were obtained in a study of shared clonotypes between healthy human individuals. Study outcomes and limitations: Memory subsets generally showed smaller estimated richness than naive subsets did.

The chain carries TRBV29-1 and TRBJ1-1; TRBD1 matches at 8 bases. The sequenced material came from naive CD4+ T cells sorted from blood. Subset: CD45RA+ positively selected. This clonotype was obtained from a man between 18 and 29 years old in good health. Written as DNA, the CDR3 is TGCAGCGCATTCGCGATCTGGACAGGGAGCTTGAACACTGAAGCTTTCTTT. It encodes CSAFAIWTGSLNTEAFF.